The 4 T cell receptor beta chains listed next were all sequenced from one sample in a study of blood T cell repertoires in COVID-19. Sequenced by immunoSEQ multiplex PCR; TCRdb stores in-frame clones only, minus some. The sample carries 45,000 to 70,000 clones, approximately 90% recorded once. The sample was peripheral blood. The source of these receptors is a woman aged 80 or over with COVID-19, enrolled during active disease.

V gene TRBV7-6 combines with J gene TRBJ1-2; D unclear. CDR3 size: 15 residues. From germline, CDR1 is SGHVS and CDR2 FNYEAQ. Trimming pared 1 base from V and 2 bases from J, leaving 11 bases between. The CDR3, as DNA: TGTGCCAGCAGCTTAGGGTCCGCGGCCAACTATGGCTACACCTTC. Protein product: CASSLGSAANYGYTF.

This clone was detected only once. The chain is built from TRBV3-1 (or the pseudogene TRBV3-2) and TRBJ1-4; D remains ambiguous. V gave up 4 bases and J gave up 8 bases, with 8 bases separating them. CDR3 length: 12 amino acids. Looked up from germline, CDR1 is LGHDT and CDR2 is YNNKEL (reference sequence). Here the CDR3 DNA reads TGTGCCAGCAGCCCCTCTCGGGAAAAACTGTTTTTT. It is translated as CASSPSREKLFF.

The chain links TRBV9 to TRBJ1-3; 7 bases are a match to TRBD1. Germline V lookup: CDR1 SGDLS, CDR2 YYNGEE. The J segment lost 3 bases and the V segment lost 0 bases, leaving 12 bases of the junction unmatched. This CDR3 has 18 residues. This CDR3 reads CASSVAVGEGAVGNTIYF. The CDR3 region has the DNA TGTGCCAGCAGCGTAGCCGTAGGTGAGGGGGCGGTTGGAAACACCATATATTTT.

The chain uses TRBV7-9 and TRBJ2-1; D call uncertain. Deletions cut 0 bases from V and 0 bases from J, with 3 bases between. CDR1 is SEHNR and CDR2 is FQNEAQ in the germline V gene (reference sequence). The CDR3 totals 14 residues. CDR3 loop: CASSLAASYNEQFF. The DNA for the CDR3 is TGTGCCAGCAGCTTAGCAGCCTCCTACAATGAGCAGTTCTTC.